This T cell receptor (beta chain) comes out of a study of OX40 agonist ivuxolimab in advanced cancers. The overall study: It was permissible to have had prior anti-PD-1, anti-PD-L1 or anti-CTLA-4 therapy, and 40% had some. Study observations and caveats: Antigen targets of the expanded peripheral T cells went undetermined.

This table comes from immunoSEQ multiplex PCR, and its TCRdb copy is limited to in-frame clones, with some not included. The sample has about 47,000 clones, around 88% seen once; the top ten hold 11% to 15%. Turning to this clone: Antigen specificity is unknown.

The V gene's germline CDR1 is SGHRS and CDR2 YFSETQ. This CDR3 has 16 residues. V lost 3 bases, J lost 6 bases, and 13 bases stayed unmatched. Here the sequenced sample was CD4+ or CD8+ T cells sorted from blood, taken in a trial of the OX40 agonist ivuxolimab. The clonotype comes from an adult with an advanced solid tumor such as melanoma, head and neck, liver or kidney cancer. The chain employs TRBV5-1 and TRBJ1-2; 8 positions agree with TRBD1. The CDR3, as DNA: TGCGCCAGCAGCTCGGGTGCATTCCCGGGACAGGATGGCTACACCTTC. Its translation: CASSSGAFPGQDGYTF.